These T cell receptor beta chains were read from a single sample in a study of T-cell reconstitution after alpha-beta-depleted transplantation in children. TCRdb re-called the PCR reads with MiXCR, one entry per CDR3 protein. The data hold about 400,000 distinct CDR3 sequences, with over 20% observed a single time. Sample: PBMCs from the stem cell graft donor, taken from the stem cell graft. All receptors come from a human donor who donated a stem cell graft to a child with acute myeloid leukemia. CDR3s include the opening cysteine and the closing phenylalanine or tryptophan. The order of the fields is D gene, V gene, clone size, J gene, CDR3 protein, CDR3 DNA. A D gene is named only where the DNA matches it firmly. For some rows the clone size is stated as once, few or many, or as a class when expanded; others skip it.

D: TRBD2; V: TRBV4-3; size: NA; J: TRBJ2-1; CDR3: CASSQEVSGLAGAHEQFF; DNA: TGCGCCAGCAGCCAAGAAGTGTCCGGGCTAGCGGGAGCCCATGAGCAGTTCTTC
D: TRBD2; V: TRBV7-8; size: few; J: TRBJ2-1; CDR3: CASSRGLAGRGEQFF; DNA: TGTGCCAGCAGTAGGGGACTAGCGGGGAGGGGGGAGCAGTTCTTC
D: TRBD1; V: TRBV5-5; size: NA; J: TRBJ2-7; CDR3: CASSSVMGQYEQYF; DNA: TGTGCCAGCAGCTCCGTAATGGGACAGTACGAGCAGTACTTC
D: TRBD1; V: TRBV24-1; size: many; J: TRBJ2-3; CDR3: CATSDHTGGVDTQYF; DNA: TGTGCCACCAGTGATCATACAGGGGGCGTAGATACGCAGTATTTT
D: TRBD2; V: TRBV5-1; size: NA; J: TRBJ2-3; CDR3: CASSLSGTSGLTYTQYF; DNA: TGCGCCAGCAGCTTGAGTGGGACTAGCGGCCTTACGTATACGCAGTATTTT
D: NA; V: TRBV20-1; size: NA; J: TRBJ1-5; CDR3: CSARDPGWGNQPQHF; DNA: TGCAGTGCTAGAGATCCGGGGTGGGGCAATCAGCCCCAGCATTTT
D: TRBD1; V: TRBV12-3/TRBV12-4; size: few; J: TRBJ2-7; CDR3: CASSDLPGTGEKEWSYEQYF; DNA: TGTGCCAGCAGTGACTTACCTGGGACAGGGGAGAAAGAGTGGTCCTACGAGCAGTACTTC
D: TRBD2; V: TRBV20-1; size: NA; J: TRBJ2-3; CDR3: CSATKNRWGLAGTDTQYF; DNA: TGCAGTGCTACGAAGAACCGGTGGGGACTAGCGGGAACAGATACGCAGTATTTT
D: NA; V: TRBV21-1; size: NA; J: TRBJ2-1; CDR3: CASSKRSGGSSYNEQFF; DNA: TGTGCCAGCAGCAAAAGATCGGGCGGGAGCTCCTACAATGAGCAGTTCTTC
D: NA; V: TRBV12-3/TRBV12-4; size: many; J: TRBJ2-7; CDR3: CASSHRDFYEQYF; DNA: TGTGCCAGCAGTCACCGGGACTTCTACGAGCAGTACTTC
D: NA; V: TRBV18; size: NA; J: TRBJ2-1; CDR3: CASSPPEAAGYNEQFF; DNA: TGTGCCAGCTCACCACCTGAAGCGGCAGGCTACAATGAGCAGTTCTTC
D: TRBD2; V: TRBV7-2; size: few; J: TRBJ2-7; CDR3: CASSIRSGRQYEQYF; DNA: TGTGCCAGCTCCATCCGAAGCGGGAGGCAGTACGAGCAGTACTTC
D: NA; V: TRBV5-1; size: NA; J: TRBJ2-7; CDR3: CASSRRENTYEQYF; DNA: TGCGCCAGCAGTCGTAGGGAGAACACCTACGAGCAGTACTTC
D: NA; V: TRBV5-1; size: many; J: TRBJ2-3; CDR3: CASSFDPGSTDTQYF; DNA: TGCGCCAGCAGCTTCGACCCCGGGAGCACAGATACGCAGTATTTT
D: TRBD1; V: TRBV12-3/TRBV12-4; size: many; J: TRBJ2-1; CDR3: CASRGQGFGEQFF; DNA: TGTGCCAGCAGAGGACAGGGTTTTGGTGAGCAGTTCTTC
D: NA; V: TRBV20-1; size: many; J: TRBJ2-1; CDR3: CSARIELGGDTSEQFF; DNA: TGCAGTGCTAGAATCGAGCTGGGAGGGGACACAAGTGAGCAGTTCTTC
D: NA; V: TRBV28; size: NA; J: TRBJ2-3; CDR3: CASSSPGHQPDTQYF; DNA: TGTGCCAGCAGTTCACCGGGACACCAGCCAGATACGCAGTATTTT
D: TRBD1; V: TRBV12-3/TRBV12-4; size: NA; J: TRBJ2-7; CDR3: CASSPPGQGLYEQYF; DNA: TGTGCCAGCAGCCCACCGGGACAGGGGTTATACGAGCAGTACTTC
D: TRBD1; V: TRBV12-3/TRBV12-4; size: few; J: TRBJ2-2; CDR3: CASSFRFRQGYTGELFF; DNA: TGTGCCAGCAGTTTCCGCTTTCGACAGGGCTATACCGGGGAGCTGTTTTTT
D: TRBD1; V: TRBV24-1; size: many; J: TRBJ2-1; CDR3: CATSDLEDRAEQFF; DNA: TGTGCCACCAGTGATTTGGAGGACAGGGCTGAGCAGTTCTTC
D: NA; V: TRBV28; size: many; J: TRBJ2-7; CDR3: CASSRPGVSGYEQYF; DNA: TGTGCCAGCAGTCGCCCTGGCGTTTCGGGTTACGAGCAGTACTTC
D: NA; V: TRBV20-1; size: NA; J: TRBJ2-2; CDR3: CSARDSQMANTGELFF; DNA: TGCAGTGCTAGAGATAGCCAGATGGCGAACACCGGGGAGCTGTTTTTT
D: TRBD1; V: TRBV4-1; size: NA; J: TRBJ2-7; CDR3: CASRTGAESPYEQYF; DNA: TGCGCCAGCCGAACAGGGGCCGAGTCTCCTTACGAGCAGTACTTC
D: NA; V: TRBV29-1; size: NA; J: TRBJ2-3; CDR3: CSVADWARTDTQYF; DNA: TGCAGCGTCGCTGACTGGGCCCGGACAGATACGCAGTATTTT
D: NA; V: TRBV21-1; size: NA; J: TRBJ1-4; CDR3: CASSQEGQSGKLFF; DNA: TGTGCCAGCAGCCAAGAGGGACAGTCGGGGAAACTGTTTTTT
D: TRBD1; V: TRBV20-1; size: many; J: TRBJ2-5; CDR3: CSARGTGRETQYF; DNA: TGCAGTGCTAGAGGGACAGGGCGGGAGACCCAGTACTTC
D: NA; V: TRBV12-3/TRBV12-4; size: NA; J: TRBJ2-4; CDR3: CASSFGDLAKNIQYF; DNA: TGTGCCAGCAGTTTTGGGGACCTAGCCAAAAACATTCAGTACTTC
D: NA; V: TRBV12-3/TRBV12-4; size: many; J: TRBJ2-5; CDR3: CASSLFSGVQETQYF; DNA: TGTGCCAGCAGTTTATTCTCTGGGGTTCAGGAGACCCAGTACTTC
D: NA; V: TRBV29-1; size: NA; J: TRBJ2-7; CDR3: CSPKQGTYEQYF; DNA: TGCAGCCCAAAGCAAGGGACCTACGAGCAGTACTTC
D: TRBD1; V: TRBV29-1; size: NA; J: TRBJ2-1; CDR3: CSAGRQGGNEQFF; DNA: TGCAGCGCAGGCCGACAGGGTGGCAATGAGCAGTTCTTC
D: NA; V: TRBV5-1; size: NA; J: TRBJ2-2; CDR3: CASQVSLNTGELFF; DNA: TGCGCCAGCCAGGTCTCGCTGAACACCGGGGAGCTGTTTTTT
D: NA; V: TRBV28; size: NA; J: TRBJ2-7; CDR3: CASSRQGIEQYF; DNA: TGTGCCAGCAGTCGTCAGGGGATCGAGCAGTACTTC
D: TRBD2; V: TRBV18; size: few; J: TRBJ2-7; CDR3: CASSAGDLLYEQYF; DNA: TGTGCCAGCTCCGCGGGAGACCTCCTCTACGAGCAGTACTTC
D: TRBD2; V: TRBV20-1; size: few; J: TRBJ2-7; CDR3: CSARGTSGRIEQYF; DNA: TGCAGTGCTAGGGGGACTAGCGGGAGGATCGAGCAGTACTTC
D: NA; V: TRBV12-3/TRBV12-4; size: NA; J: TRBJ2-7; CDR3: CASSFGLTSEQYF; DNA: TGTGCCAGCAGTTTTGGGCTGACATCCGAGCAGTACTTC
D: NA; V: TRBV29-1; size: NA; J: TRBJ1-2; CDR3: CSAETGTNYGYTF; DNA: TGCAGCGCCGAAACAGGAACTAACTATGGCTACACCTTC
D: TRBD2; V: TRBV4-3; size: few; J: TRBJ2-7; CDR3: CASSQDRREVSSYEQYF; DNA: TGCGCCAGCAGCCAAGATAGGCGGGAGGTTAGCTCCTACGAGCAGTACTTC
D: NA; V: TRBV29-1; size: many; J: TRBJ2-7; CDR3: CSVEVTVPKYEQYF; DNA: TGCAGCGTTGAAGTCACTGTGCCCAAATACGAGCAGTACTTC
D: TRBD1; V: TRBV29-1; size: NA; J: TRBJ1-4; CDR3: CSVDLGQGNEKLFF; DNA: TGCAGCGTTGATCTGGGACAGGGAAATGAAAAACTGTTTTTT
D: TRBD1; V: TRBV7-2; size: few; J: TRBJ2-1; CDR3: CASSATLTGGNEQFF; DNA: TGTGCCAGCAGCGCAACCTTGACAGGGGGCAATGAGCAGTTCTTC
D: TRBD2; V: TRBV5-1; size: few; J: TRBJ2-1; CDR3: CASSLWEGTSGYNEQFF; DNA: TGCGCCAGCAGCTTGTGGGAAGGGACTAGCGGTTACAATGAGCAGTTCTTC
D: NA; V: TRBV11-1; size: NA; J: TRBJ1-1; CDR3: CASSTPTATGENTEAFF; DNA: TGTGCCAGCAGCACACCGACCGCGACAGGCGAGAACACTGAAGCTTTCTTT
D: TRBD1; V: TRBV5-1; size: few; J: TRBJ2-1; CDR3: CASSFDRVAFF; DNA: TGCGCCAGCAGCTTCGACAGGGTGGCGTTCTTC
D: NA; V: TRBV5-6; size: many; J: TRBJ1-2; CDR3: CASSLDTNYGYTF; DNA: TGTGCCAGCAGCTTGGACACTAACTATGGCTACACCTTC
D: NA; V: TRBV6-6; size: few; J: TRBJ2-2; CDR3: CASSYGQGWFF; DNA: TGTGCCAGCAGTTACGGGCAGGGGTGGTTTTTT
D: NA; V: TRBV29-1; size: NA; J: TRBJ2-1; CDR3: CSVGQTNYNEQFF; DNA: TGCAGCGTTGGACAGACCAACTACAATGAGCAGTTCTTC
D: TRBD1; V: TRBV4-1; size: NA; J: TRBJ2-7; CDR3: CASSQVGGQDEQYF; DNA: TGCGCCAGCAGCCAAGTGGGGGGACAGGACGAGCAGTACTTC
D: NA; V: TRBV15; size: NA; J: TRBJ1-5; CDR3: CATSRRSDSNQPQHF; DNA: TGTGCCACCAGCAGACGATCAGATAGCAATCAGCCCCAGCATTTT
D: TRBD2; V: TRBV5-1; size: few; J: TRBJ2-7; CDR3: CASSFTRTSGTLSYEQYF; DNA: TGCGCCAGCAGCTTCACTCGGACTAGCGGGACCCTCTCCTACGAGCAGTACTTC
D: NA; V: TRBV2; size: NA; J: TRBJ2-7; CDR3: CASRAGQSYEQYF; DNA: TGTGCCAGCAGGGCGGGACAGTCCTACGAGCAGTACTTC